This T cell receptor (beta chain) is drawn from a study of T cell clones after liver transplantation. Study-wide background: TCRbeta sequencing after a pre-transplant mixed lymphocyte reaction identified graft-donor-reactive clones, later tracked in post-transplant blood. Apart from a few HCV-positive recipients, transplants were for non-autoimmune, non-viral reasons.

Thawed unstimulated PBMCs were FACS-sorted by CD3, CD4 and CD8 into two populations. TCRdb's table, derived via immunoSEQ multiplex PCR, lists solely in-frame clones and lacks some. Here the sample spans roughly 74,000 clones, 80% being singletons. Trimming took 2 bases from V and 6 from J, leaving 7 bases between them. Per the germline V gene, CDR1 is KGHSH and CDR2 is LQKENI. This CDR3 is built from 12 residues. The gene calls are TRBV18 and TRBJ1-1; D remains unclear. The receptor was derived from a human donor who received a liver transplant. Sequenced material: CD4+ T cells from blood, taken before liver transplant. The CDR3 bases are TGTGCCAGCTCACCAGTAGGGTCTGAAGCTTTCTTT. Its translation: CASSPVGSEAFF.